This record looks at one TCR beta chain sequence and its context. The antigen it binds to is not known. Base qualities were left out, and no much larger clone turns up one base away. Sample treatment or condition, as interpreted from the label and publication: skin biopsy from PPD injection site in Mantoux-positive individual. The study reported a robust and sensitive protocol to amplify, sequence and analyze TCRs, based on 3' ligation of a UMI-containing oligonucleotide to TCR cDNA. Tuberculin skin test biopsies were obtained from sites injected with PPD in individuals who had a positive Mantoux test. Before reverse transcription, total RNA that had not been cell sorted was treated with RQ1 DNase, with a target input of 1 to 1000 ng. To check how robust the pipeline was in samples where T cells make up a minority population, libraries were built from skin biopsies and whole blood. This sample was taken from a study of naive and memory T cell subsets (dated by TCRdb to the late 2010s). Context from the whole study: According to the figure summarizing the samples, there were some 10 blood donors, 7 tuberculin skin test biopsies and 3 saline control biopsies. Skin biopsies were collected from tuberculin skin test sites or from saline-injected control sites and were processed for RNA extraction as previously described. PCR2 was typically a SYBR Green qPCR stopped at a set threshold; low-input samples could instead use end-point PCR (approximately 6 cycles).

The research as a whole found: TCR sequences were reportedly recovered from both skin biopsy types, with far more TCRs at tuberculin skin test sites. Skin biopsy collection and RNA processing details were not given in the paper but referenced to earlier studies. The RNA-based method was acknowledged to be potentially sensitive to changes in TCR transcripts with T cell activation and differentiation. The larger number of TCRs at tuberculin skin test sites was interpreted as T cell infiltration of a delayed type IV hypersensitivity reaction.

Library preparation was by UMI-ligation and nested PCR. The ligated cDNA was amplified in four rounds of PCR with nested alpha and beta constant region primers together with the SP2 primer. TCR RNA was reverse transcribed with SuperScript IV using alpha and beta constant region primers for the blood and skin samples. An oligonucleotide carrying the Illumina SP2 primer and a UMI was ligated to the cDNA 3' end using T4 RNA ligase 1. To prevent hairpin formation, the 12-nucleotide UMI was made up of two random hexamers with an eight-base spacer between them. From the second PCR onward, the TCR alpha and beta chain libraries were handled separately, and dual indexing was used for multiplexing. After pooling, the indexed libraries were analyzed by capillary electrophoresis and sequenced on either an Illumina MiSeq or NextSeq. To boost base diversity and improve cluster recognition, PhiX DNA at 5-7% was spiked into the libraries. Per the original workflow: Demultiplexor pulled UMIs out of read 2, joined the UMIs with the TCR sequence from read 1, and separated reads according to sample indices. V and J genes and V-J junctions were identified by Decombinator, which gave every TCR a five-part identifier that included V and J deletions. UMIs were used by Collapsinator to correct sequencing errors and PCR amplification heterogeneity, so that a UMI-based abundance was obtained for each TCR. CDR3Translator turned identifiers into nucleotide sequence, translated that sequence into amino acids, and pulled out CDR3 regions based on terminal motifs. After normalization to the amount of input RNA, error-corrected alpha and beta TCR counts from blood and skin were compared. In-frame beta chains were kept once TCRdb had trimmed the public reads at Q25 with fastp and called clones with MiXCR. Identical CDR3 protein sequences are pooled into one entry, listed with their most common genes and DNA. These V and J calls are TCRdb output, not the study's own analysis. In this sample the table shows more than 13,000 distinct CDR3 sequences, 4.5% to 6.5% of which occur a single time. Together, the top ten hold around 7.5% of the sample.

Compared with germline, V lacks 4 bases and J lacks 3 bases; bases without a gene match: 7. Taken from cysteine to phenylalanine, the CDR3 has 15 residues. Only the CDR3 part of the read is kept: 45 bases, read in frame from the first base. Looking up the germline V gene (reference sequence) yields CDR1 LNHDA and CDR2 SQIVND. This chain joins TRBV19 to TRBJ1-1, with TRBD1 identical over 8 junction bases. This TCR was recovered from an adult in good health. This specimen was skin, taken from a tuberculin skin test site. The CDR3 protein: CASSNTAQGDTEAFF. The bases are TGTGCCAGTAGTAACACGGCACAGGGGGACACTGAAGCTTTCTTT.